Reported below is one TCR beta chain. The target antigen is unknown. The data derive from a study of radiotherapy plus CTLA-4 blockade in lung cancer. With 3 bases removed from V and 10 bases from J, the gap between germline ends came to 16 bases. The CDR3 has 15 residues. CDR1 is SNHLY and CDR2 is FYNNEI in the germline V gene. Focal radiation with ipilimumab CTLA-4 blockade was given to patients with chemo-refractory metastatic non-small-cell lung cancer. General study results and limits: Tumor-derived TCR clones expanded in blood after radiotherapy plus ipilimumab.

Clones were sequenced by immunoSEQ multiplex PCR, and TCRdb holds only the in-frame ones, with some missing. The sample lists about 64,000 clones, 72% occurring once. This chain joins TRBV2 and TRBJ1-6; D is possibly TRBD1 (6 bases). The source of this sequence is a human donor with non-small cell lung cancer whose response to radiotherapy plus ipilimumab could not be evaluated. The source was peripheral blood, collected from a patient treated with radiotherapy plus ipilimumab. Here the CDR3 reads CASSEMPGGGSPLHF. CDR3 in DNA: TGTGCCAGCAGTGAGATGCCGGGGGGCGGATCACCCCTCCACTTT.